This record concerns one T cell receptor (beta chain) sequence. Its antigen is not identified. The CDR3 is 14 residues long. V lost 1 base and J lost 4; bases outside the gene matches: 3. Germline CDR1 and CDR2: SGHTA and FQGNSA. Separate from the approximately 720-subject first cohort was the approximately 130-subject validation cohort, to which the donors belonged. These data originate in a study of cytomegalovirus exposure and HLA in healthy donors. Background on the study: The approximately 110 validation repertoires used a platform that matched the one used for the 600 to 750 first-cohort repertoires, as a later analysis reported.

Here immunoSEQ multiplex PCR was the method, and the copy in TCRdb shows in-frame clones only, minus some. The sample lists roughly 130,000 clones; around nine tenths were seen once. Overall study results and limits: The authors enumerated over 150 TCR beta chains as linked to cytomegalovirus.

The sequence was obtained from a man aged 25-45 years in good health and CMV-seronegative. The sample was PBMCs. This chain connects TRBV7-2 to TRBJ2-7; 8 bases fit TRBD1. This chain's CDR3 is CASSLGQGKYEQYF. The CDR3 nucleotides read TGTGCCAGCAGCTTAGGACAGGGGAAATACGAGCAGTACTTC.